This passage covers 27 T cell receptor beta chains from one sample sequenced in a study of cytomegalovirus exposure and HLA in healthy donors. Method: immunoSEQ multiplex PCR; TCRdb's copy keeps in-frame clones and lacks some. Of more than 50,000 clones in the sample, roughly 94% are singletons; the top ten hold under 2.5%. The sequencing input was PBMCs. The origin of the receptors is a man aged 18-30 years in good health and CMV-seronegative.

This chain connects TRBV5-5 to TRBJ1-2; D is undetermined. Germline CDR1 SGHKS, CDR2 YYEKEE (reference sequence). Trimming took 4 bases from V and 5 from J, leaving 12 bases between them. The CDR3 is 13 amino acids. CDR3 bases: TGTGCCAGCAGCCTAGACGGAAGATATGGCTACACCTTC. Translation gives CASSLDGRYGYTF.

J is TRBJ2-3 and V is TRBV4-1; no clear D gene. The CDR3 has 11 amino acids. Trimming removed 8 bases from V and 9 bases from J, with 12 bases in between. CDR1 is MGHRA, CDR2 YSYEKL, per germline. In DNA, the CDR3 is TGCGCCAGCGGAGAGCGTTTGACGCAGTATTTT. The encoded protein is CASGERLTQYF.

This rearrangement joins TRBV29-1 to TRBJ1-1, with D perhaps TRBD1 (5 bases). Trimming took 6 bases from V and 0 from J, leaving 17 bases between them. The CDR3 consists of 15 residues. Germline loops: CDR1 SQVTM, CDR2 ANQGSEA. CDR3 nucleotide sequence: TGCAGCGTCGACGTCCAGGGCTACATGAACACTGAAGCTTTCTTT. It codes for CSVDVQGYMNTEAFF.

The genes are TRBV11-2 and TRBJ1-1, with D tentatively TRBD1 (5 bases). Per germline, CDR1 SGHAT and CDR2 FQNNGV. V was shortened by 5 bases and J by 1 base, with 8 bases between the two germline ends. There are 13 residues in the CDR3. CDR3 nucleotides: TGTGCCAGCAGCCCGGACACGAACACTGAAGCTTTCTTT. Translation gives CASSPDTNTEAFF.

This rearrangement joins TRBV7-6 to TRBJ2-7; the match to TRBD1 covers 8 bases. This CDR3 comprises 14 residues. Trimming removed 3 bases from V and 3 bases from J; junction bases left unmatched: 4. The germline V gene has CDR1 SGHVS and CDR2 FNYEAQ. This CDR3 reads CASSFEGQGYEQYF. CDR3 in DNA: TGTGCCAGCAGCTTCGAAGGACAGGGCTACGAGCAGTACTTC.

This chain connects TRBV6-6 to TRBJ1-1; no clear D. Germline lookup yields CDR1 MNHNY and CDR2 SVGAGI (reference sequence). The CDR3 sequence is 15 residues long. V lost 5 bases and J lost 1, with 14 bases in between. Here the CDR3 reads CASSHRGAQNTEAFF. CDR3 DNA sequence: TGTGCCAGCAGTCACCGGGGAGCCCAGAACACTGAAGCTTTCTTT.

The chain carries TRBV18 and TRBJ2-7; 9 bases map to TRBD2. The CDR3 spans 15 residues. The germline V gene has CDR1 KGHSH and CDR2 LQKENI. Trimming cost V 6 bases and J 2 bases; bases outside gene matches: 8. The CDR3 region is CASSPASGTPYEQYF. The CDR3 DNA sequence: TGTGCCAGCTCCCCCGCTAGCGGGACCCCCTACGAGCAGTACTTC. Together with reference TRBV18 and TRBJ2-7, the CDR3 gives the full variable domain: NAGVMQNPRHLVRRRGQEARLRCSPMKGHSHVYWYRQLPEEGLKFMVYLQKENIIDESGMPKERFSAEFPKEGPSILRIQQVVRGDSAAYFCASSPASGTPYEQYFGPGTRLTVT.

V usage is TRBV19 and J usage is TRBJ1-5, with D perhaps matching TRBD1 (5 bases). Trimming took 8 bases from V and 5 from J, leaving 10 bases between them. Germline V CDR1 and CDR2: LNHDA, SQIVND (reference sequence). The CDR3 has 12 amino acids. CDR3 sequence (DNA): TGTGCCAGTCGACAGCAAGATCAGCCCCAGCATTTT. This codes for CASRQQDQPQHF. The full variable domain, with the rest looked up from reference TRBV19 and TRBJ1-5, is DGGITQSPKYLFRKEGQNVTLSCEQNLNHDAMYWYRQDPGQGLRLIYYSQIVNDFQKGDIAEGYSVSREKKESFPLTVTSAQKNPTAFYLCASRQQDQPQHFGDGTRLSIL.

This clone was detected only once. J is TRBJ2-7 and V is TRBV27; TRBD1 aligns across 8 bases. Germline V lookup: CDR1 MNHEY, CDR2 SMNVEV (reference sequence). The CDR3 has 16 amino acids. V trimming: 6 bases; J trimming: 5 bases; junction bases outside the gene matches: 15. DNA of the CDR3: TGTGCCAGCAGGGACCCCCGCGGGACAGGAAGAAACGAGCAGTACTTC. Protein sequence: CASRDPRGTGRNEQYF.

The CDR3 loop reads CASSRTSSSGELFF. The CDR3 bases are TGTGCCAGCAGCCGGACTAGCAGTTCCGGGGAGCTGTTTTTT. The chain is built from TRBV7-3 and TRBJ2-2, with 8 nucleotides matching TRBD2. CDR3 length equals 14 residues. V shed 5 bases and J 6 bases; nucleotides not matched to a gene: 5. Germline assignment: CDR1 SGHTA and CDR2 FQGTGA.

This chain connects TRBV7-2 to TRBJ1-4; the match to TRBD1 covers 7 bases. The CDR3 is 15 residues long. CDR1 is SGHTA and CDR2 is FQGNSA in the germline V gene. The J segment lost 3 bases and the V segment lost 3 bases, leaving 4 bases of the junction unmatched. Written as DNA, the CDR3 is TGTGCCAGCAGCTTTACAGGGGCCGCTAATGAAAAACTGTTTTTT. This sequence encodes CASSFTGAANEKLFF.

This clone was counted once. The rearrangement links TRBV6-6 to TRBJ2-1, with D unclear. Trimming took off 0 bases at V and 3 bases at J, with 6 bases between the two ends. Germline assignment: CDR1 MNHNY and CDR2 SVGAGI (reference sequence). The length of the CDR3 is 14 residues. The CDR3 sequence: CASSYSQDYNEQFF. Written as DNA, the CDR3 is TGTGCCAGCAGTTACTCGCAGGACTACAATGAGCAGTTCTTC.

The rearrangement links TRBV2 to TRBJ1-5; D not certain. Germline values: CDR1 SNHLY, CDR2 FYNNEI. V gave up 6 bases and J gave up 4 bases, with 4 bases separating them. The CDR3 spans 11 residues. CDR3 nucleotide sequence: TGTGCCAGCAGGGAGAATCAGCCCCAGCATTTT. Translated, it gives CASRENQPQHF.

The chain combines TRBV27 with TRBJ2-7; TRBD1 matches at 9 bases. This CDR3 is built from 14 residues. The germline CDR1 and CDR2 sequences are MNHEY and SMNVEV (reference sequence). Germline trimming cut 7 bases from V and 5 bases from J; bases unmatched to any gene: 9. The CDR3 nucleotides are TGTGCCAGCAAGTTCCTGGACAGGGGCGACGAGCAGTACTTC. It codes for CASKFLDRGDEQYF.

V and J are TRBV19 and TRBJ2-6; the match to TRBD1 covers 11 bases. The CDR3 sequence is 19 residues long. After removal of 2 bases from V and 1 base from J, the junction contained 7 bases not matched to a gene. In germline, CDR1 is LNHDA, CDR2 SQIVND (reference sequence). The CDR3 loop reads CASSIRTGGQRSGANVLTF. The CDR3 DNA reads as TGTGCCAGTAGTATACGGACAGGGGGCCAACGATCTGGGGCCAACGTCCTGACTTTC.

This rearrangement joins TRBV19 to TRBJ1-5; 8 nucleotides align to TRBD1. The germline CDR1 and CDR2 sequences are LNHDA and SQIVND (reference sequence). With 0 bases clipped from V and 0 bases from J, the junction kept 4 bases outside the gene matches. The CDR3 length is 17 residues. The CDR3 is CASSIDRTGFSNQPQHF. CDR3 sequence (DNA): TGTGCCAGTAGTATAGATAGGACAGGGTTTAGCAATCAGCCCCAGCATTTT.

The rearrangement links TRBV10-1 to TRBJ1-1; 9 bases are a match to TRBD1. The V gene's germline CDR1 is WNHNN and CDR2 SYGVQD (reference sequence). V lost 8 bases, J lost 1 base, and 2 bases stayed unmatched. There are 13 residues in the CDR3. This CDR3 reads CASGQGTNTEAFF. CDR3 DNA sequence: TGCGCCAGCGGACAGGGGACGAACACTGAAGCTTTCTTT.

The chain links TRBV7-3 to TRBJ2-5, with D possibly being TRBD2 (5 bases). V shed 0 bases and J shed 1 base, with 9 bases lying between them. Germline CDR1 and CDR2: SGHTA and FQGTGA. CDR3 length: 15 amino acids. Here the CDR3 DNA reads TGTGCCAGCAGCTTAACGGCAGCGGCCCAAGAGACCCAGTACTTC. Encoded protein: CASSLTAAAQETQYF.

This clone was counted once. The chain is built from TRBV10-3 and TRBJ1-2; D is ambiguous. V dropped 0 bases and J dropped 6 bases, with 8 bases sitting between them. CDR1 and CDR2 from the germline V gene are ENHRY and SYGVKD. The CDR3 is made up of 13 amino acids. Written as DNA, the CDR3 is TGTGCCATCAGTGAGTCAGGGAGGAATGGCTACACCTTC. Translated, it gives CAISESGRNGYTF.

The chain employs TRBV29-1 and TRBJ2-7; 10 bases map to TRBD2. CDR3 length equals 14 residues. The germline gives CDR1 SQVTM, CDR2 ANQGSEA. Trimming cost V 6 bases and J 5 bases; bases outside gene matches: 10. Here the CDR3 DNA reads TGCAGCGTCGGCCCTAGCGGGAGTCTGAACGAGCAGTACTTC. Translating it yields CSVGPSGSLNEQYF.

The rearrangement links TRBV2 to TRBJ2-1; the match to TRBD2 covers 7 bases. V was pared by 3 bases and J by 5 bases, with 4 bases of the junction left unmatched. Germline CDR1 and CDR2: SNHLY and FYNNEI. The CDR3 is 14 residues long. In DNA, the CDR3 is TGTGCCAGCAGTGAGACTAGCAATCACAATGAGCAGTTCTTC. This gives the protein CASSETSNHNEQFF.

The chain uses TRBV2 and TRBJ1-4; a weak D match, TRBD1 (5 bases). Trimming took 3 bases from V and 8 from J, leaving 13 bases between them. CDR3 length: 14 residues. CDR1 is SNHLY, CDR2 FYNNEI, per germline. Written as DNA, the CDR3 is TGTGCCAGCAGTGATCAGGGCCTTGGCGAAAAACTGTTTTTT. Its translation: CASSDQGLGEKLFF. The variable domain in full, completed from reference TRBV2 and TRBJ1-4, reads EPEVTQTPSHQVTQMGQEVILRCVPISNHLYFYWYRQILGQKVEFLVSFYNNEISEKSEIFDDQFSVERPDGSNFTLKIRSTKLEDSAMYFCASSDQGLGEKLFFGSGTQLSVL.

The chain couples TRBV5-4 to TRBJ2-1; TRBD2 matches 11 bases. This CDR3 comprises 18 residues. Germline V gene data show CDR1 as SGHNT and CDR2 as YYREEE (reference sequence). J lost 4 bases, V lost 1 base, and 10 bases had no gene match. Here the CDR3 DNA reads TGTGCCAGCAGCTTGCGACTAGCGGGAATCCCCATTTACAATGAGCAGTTCTTC. Translating it yields CASSLRLAGIPIYNEQFF.

This rearrangement joins TRBV6-5 to TRBJ2-7; 13 nucleotides line up with TRBD2. In germline, CDR1 is MNHEY, CDR2 SVGAGI. The CDR3 runs 13 residues. The V gene end was trimmed by 9 bases and the J gene end by 6 bases; junction bases not matched to a gene: 5. The DNA of the CDR3 is TGTGCCAGTAGACTAGCGGGAGGCGGCGAGCAGTACTTC. Translating gives CASRLAGGGEQYF.

The chain links TRBV5-1 to TRBJ2-5; possible D gene TRBD2, 5 bases. This CDR3 comprises 15 residues. Germline loops: CDR1 SGHRS, CDR2 YFSETQ. Between the trimmed V and J ends, which lost 4 bases and 2 bases, there was a span of 15 bases. For the CDR3, the DNA is TGCGCCAGCAGCCCTGGAGGCGAGATACAAGAGACCCAGTACTTC. Its protein product is CASSPGGEIQETQYF.

The chain couples TRBV15 to TRBJ2-7, with 9 bases aligning to TRBD1. The CDR3 is 15 residues long. Germline V lookup: CDR1 LNHNV, CDR2 YYDKDF (reference sequence). V was pared by 1 base and J by 5 bases, with 6 bases of the junction left unmatched. CDR3: CATSRGGTGTHEQYF. DNA of the CDR3: TGTGCCACCAGCAGAGGTGGGACAGGGACTCACGAGCAGTACTTC.

This chain joins TRBV2 and TRBJ1-1, with a possible D match to TRBD1 (5 bases). The length of the CDR3 is 14 residues. CDR1 is SNHLY and CDR2 is FYNNEI in the germline V gene. Trimming stripped 6 bases from V and 3 bases from J, with 14 bases between. In DNA, the CDR3 is TGTGCCAGCAGGGGCACCCAGGGATACACTGAAGCTTTCTTT. It is translated as CASRGTQGYTEAFF.